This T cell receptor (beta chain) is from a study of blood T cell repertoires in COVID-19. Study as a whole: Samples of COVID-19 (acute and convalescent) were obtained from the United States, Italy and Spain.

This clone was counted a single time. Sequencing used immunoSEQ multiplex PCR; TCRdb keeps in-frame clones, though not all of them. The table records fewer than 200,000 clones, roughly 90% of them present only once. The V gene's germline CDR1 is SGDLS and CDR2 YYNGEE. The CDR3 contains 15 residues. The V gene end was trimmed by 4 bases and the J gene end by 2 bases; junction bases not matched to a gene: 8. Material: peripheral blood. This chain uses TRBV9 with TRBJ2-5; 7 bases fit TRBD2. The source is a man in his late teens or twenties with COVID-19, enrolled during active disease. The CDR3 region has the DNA TGTGCCAGCAGCTCCCGGGACTATAGACAAGAGACCCAGTACTTC. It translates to CASSSRDYRQETQYF. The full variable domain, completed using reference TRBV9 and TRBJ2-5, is DSGVTQTPKHLITATGQRVTLRCSPRSGDLSVYWYQQSLDQGLQFLIQYYNGEERAKGNILERFSAQQFPDLHSELNLSSLELGDSALYFCASSSRDYRQETQYFGPGTRLLVL.